This T cell receptor beta chain was profiled in a study of CD8+CD57+ T cells in acquired aplastic anemia. Whole-study findings and limits: The number of CD8+ CDR3 sequences shared by patients and controls was around 30.

At least ten counts were recorded for this clonotype. Its specificity is not known. Profiles of TCR beta VDJ and CDR3 were generated from a genomic DNA template. TCRdb itself ran the reads through MiXCR, one entry per CDR3 protein. The sample yields some 220,000 distinct CDR3 sequences, 34% seen once. This CDR3 has 12 amino acids. V was pared by 6 bases and J by 8 bases, with 7 bases of the junction left unmatched. The germline V gene encodes CDR1 DFQATT and CDR2 SNEGSKA (reference sequence). Source material: sorted CD4+, CD8+, or CD8+CD57+ T cells (not recorded which) from PBMCs. The chain uses TRBV20-1 and TRBJ1-1; 9 bases align to TRBD1. This TCR was sampled from a human donor in good health, serving as a control. This chain's CDR3 is CSARQGGAEAFF. CDR3 DNA: TGCAGTGCAAGACAGGGGGGCGCGGAAGCTTTCTTT.